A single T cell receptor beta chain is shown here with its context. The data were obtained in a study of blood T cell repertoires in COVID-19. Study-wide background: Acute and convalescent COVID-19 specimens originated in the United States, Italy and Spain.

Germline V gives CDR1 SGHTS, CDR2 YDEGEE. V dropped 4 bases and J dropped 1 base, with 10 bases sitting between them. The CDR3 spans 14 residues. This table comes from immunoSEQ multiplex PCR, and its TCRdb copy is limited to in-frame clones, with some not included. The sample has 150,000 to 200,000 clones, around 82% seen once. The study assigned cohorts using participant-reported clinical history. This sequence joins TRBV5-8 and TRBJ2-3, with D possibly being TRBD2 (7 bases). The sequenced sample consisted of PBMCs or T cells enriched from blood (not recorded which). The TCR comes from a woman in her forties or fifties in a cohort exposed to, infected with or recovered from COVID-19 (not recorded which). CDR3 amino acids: CASSRGGGTDTQYF. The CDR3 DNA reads TGTGCCAGCAGCCGAGGGGGGGGCACAGATACGCAGTATTTT.